Below are 31 T cell receptor beta chains sequenced from a single sample in a study of CD8 T cells in ankylosing spondylitis. From the 5' RACE reads, TCRdb called clonotypes with MiXCR, one entry per CDR3 protein. Altogether about 35,000 distinct CDR3 sequences are present, 9% to 12% being singletons, with the ten largest covering approximately 15%. The sample was blood, either unsorted or a sorted T cell fraction (not recorded which). The receptors originated from a male donor with ankylosing spondylitis or in good health (not recorded which).

This clonotype was observed many times. V is TRBV11-2 and J is TRBJ2-5; 7 bases align to TRBD2. Germline V CDR1 and CDR2: SGHAT, FQNNGV. Losses at the gene ends were 9 bases for V and 0 bases for J; bases not matched to a gene: 10. The CDR3 sequence is 15 residues long. The CDR3 coding sequence is TGTGCCAGTCGGCTGGCGGGAGTGTACCAAGAGACCCAGTACTTC. It specifies CASRLAGVYQETQYF. The whole variable domain, filled in from reference TRBV11-2 and TRBJ2-5, reads EAGVAQSPRYKIIEKRQSVAFWCNPISGHATLYWYQQILGQGPKLLIQFQNNGVVDDSQLPKDRFSAERLKGVDSTLKIQPAKLEDSAVYLCASRLAGVYQETQYFGPGTRLLVL.

Many counts were recorded for this clonotype. This rearrangement joins TRBV29-1 to TRBJ2-1; 7 bases fit TRBD2. From germline, CDR1 is SQVTM and CDR2 ANQGSEA. Trimming removed 1 base from V and 0 bases from J; junction bases left unmatched: 3. This CDR3 region has 15 residues. This CDR3 is CSVEGSGTSYNEQFF. The CDR3 region has the DNA TGCAGCGTTGAAGGGAGCGGGACCTCCTACAATGAGCAGTTCTTC.

This clonotype was seen many times. The gene calls are TRBV4-1 and TRBJ2-7; D unresolved. Trimming shortened V by 1 base and J by 2 bases, and 9 bases separated the two germline ends. The CDR3 is 14 residues long. Germline-derived CDR1 and CDR2 are MGHRA and YSYEKL. The CDR3 here is CASSQVGLAYEQYF. CDR3 DNA sequence: TGCGCCAGCAGCCAAGTAGGGCTAGCCTACGAGCAGTACTTC.

The sample holds many counts of this clonotype. The chain combines TRBV5-1 with TRBJ2-1, with TRBD2 as a possible D gene (6 bases). V was shortened by 1 base and J by 6 bases, with 11 bases between the two germline ends. The germline V gene has CDR1 SGHRS and CDR2 YFSETQ. This CDR3 spans 14 amino acids. This CDR3 reads CASSLTSLGNEQFF. CDR3 DNA: TGCGCCAGCAGCTTGACTAGCCTCGGCAATGAGCAGTTCTTC.

This clonotype has at least ten counts. The chain carries TRBV6-6 and TRBJ2-7; a weak D match, TRBD2 (7 bases). The CDR3 extends over 12 amino acids. Germline CDR1 MNHNY, CDR2 SVGAGI (reference sequence). CDR3 residues: CGGGGAQSEQYF. In DNA form, the CDR3 reads TGTGGAGGGGGGGGGGCTCAAAGCGAGCAGTACTTC.

The V gene is TRBV19, the J gene TRBJ2-1; 11 nucleotides line up with TRBD1. Trimming took 3 bases from V and 7 from J; bases not matched to a gene: 5. The CDR3 loop spans 15 amino acids. Germline values: CDR1 LNHDA, CDR2 SQIVND (reference sequence). The CDR3 protein is CASSISGTGGNEQFF. DNA for the CDR3: TGTGCCAGTAGTATTTCTGGGACAGGGGGGAATGAGCAGTTCTTC. Drawing the rest from reference TRBV19 and TRBJ2-1, the complete variable domain is DGGITQSPKYLFRKEGQNVTLSCEQNLNHDAMYWYRQDPGQGLRLIYYSQIVNDFQKGDIAEGYSVSREKKESFPLTVTSAQKNPTAFYLCASSISGTGGNEQFFGPGTRLTVL.

The table lists this clonotype with a few counts. The chain recombines TRBV11-2 with TRBJ2-5, with D uncertain. This CDR3 region has 13 residues. V dropped 4 bases and J dropped 5 bases, with 11 bases sitting between them. The germline gives CDR1 SGHAT, CDR2 FQNNGV. The CDR3 nucleotides are TGTGCCAGCAGCTCAAGCATTCGGGAGACCCAGTACTTC. Translated, it gives CASSSSIRETQYF.

This clonotype was found many times. The V call is TRBV11-2, the J call TRBJ2-7; weak D call: TRBD1 (6 bases). V gave up 1 base and J gave up 0 bases, with 13 bases separating them. The CDR3 totals 16 residues. Per the germline V gene, CDR1 is SGHAT and CDR2 is FQNNGV. The CDR3 DNA follows: TGTGCCAGCAGCTTAGTGACAGGAGGAGGCTCCTACGAGCAGTACTTC. It specifies CASSLVTGGGSYEQYF.

This clonotype has at least ten counts. The chain uses TRBV5-1 and TRBJ2-7, with 9 bases aligning to TRBD1. Unmatched junction bases numbered 11, after V lost 4 bases and J lost 0 bases. CDR1 SGHRS and CDR2 YFSETQ come from the germline V gene. The CDR3 sequence is 17 residues long. The CDR3 nucleotides read TGCGCCAGCAGCGTAGACAGGGGGAGCGGCGCCTCCTACGAGCAGTACTTC. Its protein product is CASSVDRGSGASYEQYF. Using reference TRBV5-1 and TRBJ2-7 for the parts outside the CDR3, the full variable domain is KAGVTQTPRYLIKTRGQQVTLSCSPISGHRSVSWYQQTPGQGLQFLFEYFSETQRNKGNFPGRFSGRQFSNSRSEMNVSTLELGDSALYLCASSVDRGSGASYEQYFGPGTRLTVT.

This clonotype was observed many times. The V gene is TRBV5-1, the J gene TRBJ1-2; 9 nucleotides align to TRBD1. Germline CDR1 is SGHRS and CDR2 is YFSETQ. CDR3 length equals 16 residues. After removal of 7 bases from V and 5 bases from J, the junction contained 15 bases not matched to a gene. CDR3 bases: TGCGCCAGCGGCTCCGGTCCGGGACAGGGAGTTTATGGCTACACCTTC. Its protein is CASGSGPGQGVYGYTF.

This clonotype was observed many times. This sequence joins TRBV5-1 and TRBJ2-1; 7 bases are a match to TRBD2. The CDR3 is 14 amino acids. The germline CDR1 and CDR2 sequences are SGHRS and YFSETQ. V was pared by 5 bases and J by 2 bases, with 4 bases of the junction left unmatched. The CDR3 reads CASSRGGTYNEQFF. CDR3 nucleotide sequence: TGCGCCAGCAGTAGGGGAGGGACCTACAATGAGCAGTTCTTC.

The rearrangement links TRBV21-1 to TRBJ1-2. TRBV21-1 is a recognized pseudogene. This CDR3 is 12 amino acids long. Written as DNA, the CDR3 is TGTGCCAGCAACGAAATCCGCGATGGCTACACCTTC. Translating it yields CASNEIRDGYTF.

This clonotype was counted ten times or more. The chain joins TRBV5-1 to TRBJ2-2; 10 nucleotides align to TRBD1. V shed 4 bases and J 6 bases; nucleotides not matched to a gene: 6. The CDR3 consists of 15 residues. The germline gives CDR1 SGHRS, CDR2 YFSETQ. CDR3 region: CASSNSGTGAGELFF. The CDR3 nucleotides read TGCGCCAGCAGCAACTCCGGGACAGGGGCCGGGGAGCTGTTTTTT. Supplemented by reference TRBV5-1 and TRBJ2-2, the full variable domain reads KAGVTQTPRYLIKTRGQQVTLSCSPISGHRSVSWYQQTPGQGLQFLFEYFSETQRNKGNFPGRFSGRQFSNSRSEMNVSTLELGDSALYLCASSNSGTGAGELFFGEGSRLTVL.

V gene TRBV10-3 combines with J gene TRBJ1-5; D is uncertain. The CDR3 is 14 amino acids. Germline values: CDR1 ENHRY, CDR2 SYGVKD. V lost 4 bases and J 0 bases, leaving 7 bases between the germline ends. The CDR3 spells CAISVGNSNQPQHF. CDR3 nucleotide sequence: TGTGCCATCAGTGTGGGAAATAGCAATCAGCCCCAGCATTTT.

The chain recombines TRBV3-1 with TRBJ2-1; TRBD2 aligns across 10 bases. Germline V CDR1 and CDR2: LGHDT, YNNKEL (reference sequence). With V trimmed by 4 bases and J by 4 bases, 4 bases remained unmatched. CDR3 size: 15 residues. This CDR3 reads CASSLGTSDYNEQFF. Here the CDR3 DNA reads TGTGCCAGCAGCCTCGGGACTAGCGATTACAATGAGCAGTTCTTC.

This clonotype was counted ten times or more. This chain joins TRBV12-3 or TRBV12-4 and TRBJ2-2, with a possible D match to TRBD1 (5 bases). With 6 bases removed from V and 6 bases from J, the gap between germline ends came to 17 bases. The CDR3 has 15 amino acids. CDR3 sequence reads: CASSLKAPGSGELFF. CDR3 DNA: TGTGCCAGCAGCCTGAAGGCACCAGGGTCCGGGGAGCTGTTTTTT.

The table lists this clonotype with many counts. V usage is TRBV27 and J usage is TRBJ2-5; 7 positions match TRBD2. Trimming removed 2 bases from V and 4 bases from J; junction bases left unmatched: 16. The CDR3 extends over 18 amino acids. Per germline, CDR1 MNHEY and CDR2 SMNVEV (reference sequence). CDR3 sequence reads: CASSLRATVAGAPETQYF. CDR3 sequence (DNA): TGTGCCAGCAGTTTACGGGCCACTGTCGCGGGAGCACCAGAGACCCAGTACTTC.

This clonotype came up a few times. This chain connects TRBV5-1 to TRBJ2-1; D gene unclear. V dropped 2 bases and J dropped 0 bases, with 12 bases sitting between them. The CDR3 length is 16 residues. Germline V lookup: CDR1 SGHRS, CDR2 YFSETQ. The CDR3 nucleotides are TGCGCCAGCAGCTTTTCAACGGGCAGCTCCTACAATGAGCAGTTCTTC. The encoded protein is CASSFSTGSSYNEQFF.

In its sample, this clonotype was seen many times. CDR3 protein: CASSVYAFGIQETQYF. In DNA form, the CDR3 reads TGTGCCAGCAGCGTATATGCCTTTGGGATCCAAGAGACCCAGTACTTC. This chain links TRBV9 with TRBJ2-5; the D is unclear. Trimming pared 1 base from V and 1 base from J, leaving 14 bases between. Germline CDR1 SGDLS, CDR2 YYNGEE. This CDR3 comprises 16 residues.

Regarding this clonotype: Since a much larger clone is just one base distant, this may be a read error. This chain links TRBV3-1 with TRBJ1-5; D possibly corresponds to TRBD1 (5 bases). From germline, CDR1 is LGHDT and CDR2 YNNKEL (reference sequence). With 0 bases removed from V and 8 bases from J, the gap between germline ends came to 11 bases. CDR3 size: 14 residues. CDR3 nucleotide sequence: TGTGCCAGCAGCCAAGACACAGGAGGGAAGCCCCAGCATTTT. This gives the protein CASSQDTGGKPQHF.

This clonotype was seen at least ten times. This chain's CDR3 is CASSQDARGINTIYF. Here the CDR3 DNA reads TGTGCCAGCAGCCAAGATGCCAGGGGCATAAACACCATATATTTT. The chain recombines TRBV4-2 with TRBJ1-3, with D perhaps TRBD1 (6 bases). This CDR3 has 15 residues. The germline V gene encodes CDR1 LGHNA and CDR2 YNFKEQ. V lost 0 bases to trimming and J lost 6 bases, with 12 bases between them.

The table lists this clonotype with many counts. The chain carries TRBV5-1 and TRBJ2-1; D unresolved. Germline values: CDR1 SGHRS, CDR2 YFSETQ. Trimming left V 2 bases short and J 5 bases short, with 8 bases between. The CDR3 is 13 residues long. For the CDR3, the DNA is TGCGCCAGCAGCTTAGAACGGAACAATGAGCAGTTCTTC. Its translation is CASSLERNNEQFF.

This clonotype was counted many times. The rearrangement uses TRBV7-9 and TRBJ2-7; 7 positions agree with TRBD2. Germline V gene sequence: CDR1 SEHNR, CDR2 FQNEAQ (reference sequence). The ends lost 10 bases at V and 0 bases at J; junction bases unmatched: 15. CDR3 size: 16 residues. The CDR3 coding sequence is TGTGCCACAACCCCCCGGGGGGAGGGCCCCTCCTACGAGCAGTACTTC. Its protein product is CATTPRGEGPSYEQYF.

A word on this clonotype: This may come from a read error, since a much larger clone is one base off. J is TRBJ2-1 and V is TRBV10-2, with 7 bases aligning to TRBD1. Germline V lookup: CDR1 WSHSY, CDR2 SAAADI. The CDR3 consists of 12 residues. CDR3 sequence (DNA): TGCGCCAGCAAACCGACAGGGAATGAGCGGTTCTTC. The encoded protein is CASKPTGNERFF.

This rearrangement joins TRBV20-1 to TRBJ2-5; D is undetermined. Trimming left V 2 bases short and J 2 bases short, with 12 bases between. This CDR3 spans 14 amino acids. Germline lookup yields CDR1 DFQATT and CDR2 SNEGSKA (reference sequence). The CDR3 protein is CSARPRARQETQYF. In DNA, the CDR3 is TGCAGTGCTAGACCCCGGGCGCGTCAAGAGACCCAGTACTTC.

This clonotype appeared many times. CDR3: CASRGQDRDNEQFF. CDR3 DNA sequence: TGCGCCAGCCGAGGACAGGATCGAGACAATGAGCAGTTCTTC. The V call is TRBV5-1, the J call TRBJ2-1; 7 bases agree with TRBD1. With 7 bases clipped from V and 5 bases from J, the junction kept 9 bases outside the gene matches. CDR1 and CDR2 (germline): SGHRS, YFSETQ. This CDR3 region has 14 residues.

Ten or more counts support this clonotype. The V gene is TRBV6-1, the J gene TRBJ2-1, with D perhaps TRBD1 or TRBD2 (5 bases each). This CDR3 region has 14 residues. V was cut by 6 bases and J by 8 bases, with 17 bases left in between. CDR1 MNHNS and CDR2 SASEGT come from the germline V gene. The CDR3 sequence: CASSGDVRNHEQFF. The DNA for the CDR3 is TGTGCCAGCAGCGGGGACGTCAGGAACCATGAGCAGTTCTTC.

This clonotype appeared many times. The V gene is TRBV7-9, the J gene TRBJ2-3, with TRBD2 matching over 10 bases. Germline V lookup: CDR1 SEHNR, CDR2 FQNEAQ (reference sequence). CDR3 length: 15 residues. The V gene end was trimmed by 5 bases and the J gene end by 1 base; junction bases not matched to a gene: 3. The DNA of the CDR3 is TGTGCCAGCAGCCGAACTAGCGGGGGCACAGATACGCAGTATTTT. Translation gives CASSRTSGGTDTQYF.

This clonotype was recorded at least ten times. The rearrangement links TRBV20-1 to TRBJ1-1, with D perhaps TRBD1 (5 bases). The germline V and J ends were trimmed by 3 bases and 10 bases, with 15 bases remaining between them. Looked up from germline, CDR1 is DFQATT and CDR2 is SNEGSKA (reference sequence). The CDR3 totals 12 residues. The DNA for the CDR3 is TGCAGTGCTAGTTCCAAGACAGTTCCAGCTTTCTTT. Its protein is CSASSKTVPAFF.

Of note for this clonotype: A read error may be the cause here, since a much bigger clone is one base away. The V gene is TRBV12-3 or TRBV12-4, the J gene TRBJ2-1; D might be TRBD1 (5 bases). This CDR3 comprises 11 residues. CDR3 loop: CASRLGAEQFF. The DNA of the CDR3 is TGTGCCAGCAGGTTAGGGGCTGAGCAGTTCTTC.

The sample holds many counts of this clonotype. V and J are TRBV5-1 and TRBJ2-1; 9 bases line up with TRBD1. Trimming at V came to 4 bases and at J to 10 bases, leaving 6 bases not matched to a gene. CDR1 and CDR2 (germline): SGHRS, YFSETQ. CDR3 length: 13 amino acids. The CDR3 spells CASSKGQGREQFF. The CDR3 region has the DNA TGCGCCAGCAGCAAGGGACAGGGAAGAGAGCAGTTCTTC.